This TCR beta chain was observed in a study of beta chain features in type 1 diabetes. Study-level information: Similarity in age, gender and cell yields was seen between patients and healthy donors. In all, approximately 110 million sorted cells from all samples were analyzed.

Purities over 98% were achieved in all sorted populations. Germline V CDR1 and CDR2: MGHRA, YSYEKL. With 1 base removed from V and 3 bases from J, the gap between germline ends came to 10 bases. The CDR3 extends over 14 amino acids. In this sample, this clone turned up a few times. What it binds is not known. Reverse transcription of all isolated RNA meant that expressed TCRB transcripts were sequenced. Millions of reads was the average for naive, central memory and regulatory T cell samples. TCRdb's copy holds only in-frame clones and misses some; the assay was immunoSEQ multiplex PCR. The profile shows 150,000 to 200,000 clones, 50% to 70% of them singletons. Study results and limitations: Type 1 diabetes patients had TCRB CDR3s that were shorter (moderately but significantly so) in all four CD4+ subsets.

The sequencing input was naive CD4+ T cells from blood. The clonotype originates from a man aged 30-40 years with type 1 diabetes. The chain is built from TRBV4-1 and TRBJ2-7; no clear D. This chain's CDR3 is CASSQGLQRYEQYF. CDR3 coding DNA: TGCGCCAGCAGCCAAGGATTACAGCGCTACGAGCAGTACTTC.